This T cell receptor beta chain emerged from a study of OX40 agonist ivuxolimab in advanced cancers. Study-level information: An agonistic anti-OX40 (CD134) antibody, ivuxolimab, was used to treat the patients. One patient with hepatocellular carcinoma and two with cutaneous melanoma, three in all, had partial responses. Regarding the study as a whole: The mean number of expanded clones was higher in CD8+ T cells than in CD4+.

CDR3 length: 15 residues. CDR1 SGHAT and CDR2 FQNNGV come from the germline V gene. J was trimmed by 6 bases and V by 2 bases; bases with no gene match: 5. Using immunoSEQ multiplex PCR, the repertoire was profiled, and TCRdb retains in-frame clones only, with some absent. The sample lists about 68,000 clones; 80% to 90% were seen once. With regard to this clone: Its antigen is still unknown.

The sequenced sample was CD4+ or CD8+ T cells sorted from blood, obtained in a trial of the OX40 agonist ivuxolimab. V and J are TRBV11-2 and TRBJ2-2; 8 nucleotides line up with TRBD1. This clonotype originated in an adult with an advanced solid tumor such as melanoma, head and neck, liver or kidney cancer. CDR3 nucleotide sequence: TGTGCCAGCAGCTTAAGGGGACAGGATGCCGGGGAGCTGTTTTTT. Amino acids: CASSLRGQDAGELFF.